These 19 T cell receptor beta chains came from one sample sequenced in a study of shared clonotypes between healthy human individuals. Libraries were prepared by immunoSEQ multiplex PCR; TCRdb keeps only in-frame clonotypes and omits some of them. The sample consists of about 2,100,000 clones, roughly 91% of them appearing once. As defined, naive CD8 cells were CD45RO-negative and positively selected for CCR7, with terminally differentiated effector memory CD45RA+ cells excluded. Sample: naive CD8+ T cells from PBMCs. These receptors were obtained from a man younger than 30 in good health. Some clones in this sample may be carry-over from other donors' samples.

The chain couples TRBV27 to TRBJ1-1; D gene ambiguous. The ends were cut back, 4 bases at V and 4 bases at J, with 13 bases in the middle. This CDR3 is built from 14 residues. Germline assignment: CDR1 MNHEY and CDR2 SMNVEV (reference sequence). CDR3 residues: CASSSSRAGTEAFF. Written as DNA, the CDR3 is TGTGCCAGCAGTTCCTCGCGGGCGGGCACTGAAGCTTTCTTT.

This clone was seen once. The J gene is TRBJ2-2, the V gene TRBV29-1, with D unclear. CDR1 is SQVTM, CDR2 ANQGSEA, per germline. V lost 1 base and J 6 bases, leaving 9 bases between the germline ends. CDR3 length equals 13 residues. In DNA form, the CDR3 reads TGCAGCGTTGAAGTTCGAGCCCCCGGGGAGCTGTTTTTT. Its translation: CSVEVRAPGELFF.

This sequence joins TRBV7-9 and TRBJ1-2; 8 bases line up with TRBD1. With 6 bases clipped from V and 2 bases from J, the junction kept 11 bases outside the gene matches. The CDR3 is made up of 16 amino acids. Germline-derived CDR1 and CDR2 are SEHNR and FQNEAQ (reference sequence). The DNA for the CDR3 is TGTGCCAGCAGGGTTATCAGGACAGGGAAGAACTATGGCTACACCTTC. Translating gives CASRVIRTGKNYGYTF.

CDR3: CASRTLAGDYEQYF. The CDR3 nucleotides read TGTGCCAGCAGGACTTTAGCGGGAGATTACGAGCAGTACTTC. The J gene is TRBJ2-7, the V gene TRBV27, with 9 bases identical to TRBD2. This CDR3 contains 14 residues. Looked up from germline, CDR1 is MNHEY and CDR2 is SMNVEV (reference sequence). After removal of 6 bases from V and 4 bases from J, the junction contained 7 bases not matched to a gene.

The count of this clone is one. The rearrangement uses TRBV5-4 and TRBJ2-3; 9 bases line up with TRBD2. After removal of 1 base from V and 0 bases from J, the junction contained 3 bases not matched to a gene. CDR1 and CDR2 (germline): SGHNT, YYREEE (reference sequence). CDR3 length: 16 amino acids. This CDR3 reads CASSLSSGTSTDTQYF. CDR3 nucleotide sequence: TGTGCCAGCAGCTTGTCTAGCGGGACTAGCACAGATACGCAGTATTTT.

V and J are TRBV19 and TRBJ2-3; the match to TRBD1 covers 11 bases. V gave up 3 bases and J gave up 3 bases; unmatched junction bases: 2. The CDR3 is 15 amino acids. CDR1 LNHDA and CDR2 SQIVND come from the germline V gene (reference sequence). The CDR3 is CASSIRDRGTDTQYF. In DNA form, the CDR3 reads TGTGCCAGTAGTATTCGGGACAGGGGGACAGATACGCAGTATTTT.

The chain carries TRBV5-8 and TRBJ2-7; 8 nucleotides agree with TRBD1. Per germline, CDR1 SGHTS and CDR2 YDEGEE. The CDR3 consists of 14 residues. Trimming cost V 5 bases and J 6 bases; bases outside gene matches: 10. CDR3 residues: CASSYQGANGEQYF. The CDR3, as DNA: TGTGCCAGCAGTTACCAGGGGGCGAACGGCGAGCAGTACTTC.

This sequence joins TRBV7-9 and TRBJ1-4; D is unresolved. V lost 6 bases and J 8 bases, leaving 25 bases between the germline ends. Per germline, CDR1 SEHNR and CDR2 FQNEAQ (reference sequence). There are 17 residues in the CDR3. CDR3 in amino acids: CASSPTGISIRQEKLFF. The CDR3 nucleotides read TGTGCCAGCAGTCCAACCGGGATCTCGATTCGGCAGGAAAAACTGTTTTTT.

The V gene is TRBV30, the J gene TRBJ2-7; D is ambiguous. Trimming stripped 8 bases from V and 11 bases from J, with 22 bases between. The germline V gene has CDR1 GTSNPN and CDR2 SVGIG (reference sequence). The CDR3 consists of 12 residues. The CDR3 DNA reads as TGTGCCCTAACAACCCCCTGGGGTGAGGAGTACTTC. Its translation: CALTTPWGEEYF.

V usage is TRBV12-5 and J usage is TRBJ2-1, with 14 positions matching TRBD2. The CDR3 length is 18 residues. V was clipped by 5 bases and J by 1 base; unmatched bases: 7. CDR1 LGHNT and CDR2 FRNRAP come from the germline V gene. The CDR3 DNA follows: TGTGCTAGTGGTCTAGGGACTAGCGGGAGCGCGTCCTACAATGAGCAGTTCTTC. This encodes CASGLGTSGSASYNEQFF.

This sequence joins TRBV28 and TRBJ2-1, with 10 bases lining up with TRBD2. The CDR3 is 17 amino acids. Germline trimming cut 6 bases from V and 2 bases from J; bases unmatched to any gene: 10. The germline V gene encodes CDR1 MDHEN and CDR2 SYDVKM. The CDR3 here is CASSYGRTSGPYNEQFF. Here the CDR3 DNA reads TGTGCCAGCAGCTACGGACGGACTAGCGGACCCTACAATGAGCAGTTCTTC.

The V call is TRBV6-7, the J call TRBJ2-6; TRBD1 agrees at 12 bases. TRBV6-7 counts as an open reading frame of uncertain function. The CDR3 covers 18 residues. V shed 7 bases and J 3 bases; nucleotides not matched to a gene: 10. The CDR3 DNA reads TGTGCCAGCAACAATCCGGGACAGGGGGCGCTTGGGGCCAACGTCCTGACTTTC. The encoded protein is CASNNPGQGALGANVLTF.

J is TRBJ2-2 and V is TRBV2; TRBD1 matches at 9 bases. The germline V gene encodes CDR1 SNHLY and CDR2 FYNNEI. With V trimmed by 5 bases and J by 7 bases, 8 bases remained unmatched. This CDR3 comprises 15 residues. CDR3 bases: TGTGCCAGCAGTACCCGGGACAGGGAGGGCGGGGAGCTGTTTTTT. Amino acid sequence: CASSTRDREGGELFF.

The genes are TRBV7-9 and TRBJ2-7; TRBD1 matches at 7 bases. V gave up 1 base and J gave up 3 bases; unmatched junction bases: 3. In germline, CDR1 is SEHNR, CDR2 FQNEAQ (reference sequence). The CDR3 loop spans 14 amino acids. CDR3 coding DNA: TGTGCCAGCAGCTTAGAAGACAGGGACTACGAGCAGTACTTC. Its protein product is CASSLEDRDYEQYF.

The chain combines TRBV27 with TRBJ1-2; 7 positions match TRBD1. Germline CDR1 reads MNHEY; CDR2 reads SMNVEV (reference sequence). The CDR3 is made up of 16 amino acids. The V segment lost 4 bases and the J segment 3 bases; nucleotides outside the gene matches: 11. The CDR3 region is CASSSPRQGTHYGYTF. CDR3 coding DNA: TGTGCCAGCAGTTCTCCTCGACAGGGTACCCACTATGGCTACACCTTC.

This clone was picked up one time. The CDR3 loop is CASSTLVSGELFF. As DNA, the CDR3 is TGTGCCAGCAGTACACTAGTTTCCGGGGAGCTGTTTTTT. The chain recombines TRBV27 with TRBJ2-2, with D possibly being TRBD2 (5 bases). The CDR3 consists of 13 residues. V lost 5 bases and J 6 bases, leaving 10 bases between the germline ends. Germline-derived CDR1 and CDR2 are MNHEY and SMNVEV (reference sequence).

Worth noting for this clone: Other DNA sequences in this specimen translate into the identical CDR3. The chain is built from TRBV19 and TRBJ1-5; TRBD1 might be the D (5 bases). The CDR3 extends over 14 amino acids. V gave up 2 bases and J gave up 4 bases, with 9 bases separating them. Per the germline V gene, CDR1 is LNHDA and CDR2 is SQIVND (reference sequence). This CDR3 reads CASSIRGENQPQHF. The CDR3 bases are TGTGCCAGTAGTATACGGGGGGAGAATCAGCCCCAGCATTTT.

The chain recombines TRBV15 with TRBJ2-7; 10 nucleotides match TRBD2. Germline V gene lookup returns CDR1 LNHNV and CDR2 YYDKDF (reference sequence). The CDR3 is 13 amino acids. V lost 8 bases to trimming and J lost 1 base; unmatched junction nucleotides: 2. The CDR3 nucleotides are TGTGCCACCGGACTAGCGGAGTCCTACGAGCAGTACTTC. As protein: CATGLAESYEQYF.

The chain carries TRBV11-2 and TRBJ2-7; D is ambiguous. This CDR3 spans 13 amino acids. The germline CDR1 and CDR2 sequences are SGHAT and FQNNGV. The V gene lost 3 bases and the J gene lost 3 bases, with 9 bases spanning the gap. CDR3 in DNA: TGTGCCAGCAGCTTCGGCTCGTACTACGAGCAGTACTTC. Translating gives CASSFGSYYEQYF.